This T cell receptor beta chain was recovered during a study of cytomegalovirus exposure and HLA in healthy donors. Study-wide points: TCR beta chains numbering some 160 were designated cytomegalovirus-associated.

Germline CDR1 is SGHRS and CDR2 is YFSETQ. This CDR3 comprises 15 residues. J was trimmed by 10 bases and V by 0 bases; bases with no gene match: 4. Worth noting for this clone: Its antigen is still unknown.

Vbeta (60) and Jbeta (13) primers were used in the PCR. Here immunoSEQ multiplex PCR was the method, and the copy in TCRdb shows in-frame clones only, minus some. The table lists approximately 190,000 clones, 82% of them singletons. The sequenced sample consisted of PBMCs. The rearrangement links TRBV5-1 to TRBJ1-4, with TRBD1 identical over 12 bases. The source is a woman aged 18 to 35 in good health and CMV-seronegative. CDR3 protein: CASSLAGTGGGKLFF. The CDR3 DNA reads TGCGCCAGCAGCTTGGCCGGGACAGGGGGCGGAAAACTGTTTTTT. The full variable domain, with the rest looked up from reference TRBV5-1 and TRBJ1-4, is KAGVTQTPRYLIKTRGQQVTLSCSPISGHRSVSWYQQTPGQGLQFLFEYFSETQRNKGNFPGRFSGRQFSNSRSEMNVSTLELGDSALYLCASSLAGTGGGKLFFGSGTQLSVL.